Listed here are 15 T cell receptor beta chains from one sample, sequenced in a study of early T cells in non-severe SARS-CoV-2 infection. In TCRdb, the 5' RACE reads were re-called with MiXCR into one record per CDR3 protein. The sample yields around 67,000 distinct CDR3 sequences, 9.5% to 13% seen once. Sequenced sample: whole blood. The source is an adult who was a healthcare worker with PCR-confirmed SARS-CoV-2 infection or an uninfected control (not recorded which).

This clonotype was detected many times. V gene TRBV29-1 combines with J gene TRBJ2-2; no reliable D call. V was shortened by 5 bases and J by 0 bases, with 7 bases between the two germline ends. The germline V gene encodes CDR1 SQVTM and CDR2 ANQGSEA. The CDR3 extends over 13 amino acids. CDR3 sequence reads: CSVLGSNTGELFF. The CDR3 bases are TGCAGCGTTTTAGGATCGAACACCGGGGAGCTGTTTTTT.

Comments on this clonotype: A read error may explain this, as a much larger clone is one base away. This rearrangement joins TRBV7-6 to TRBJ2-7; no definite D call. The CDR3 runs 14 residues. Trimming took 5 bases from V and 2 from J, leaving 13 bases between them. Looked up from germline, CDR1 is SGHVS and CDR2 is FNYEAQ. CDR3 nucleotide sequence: TGTGCCAGCAGCCTAGGCGAACGTCCCTACGAGCAGTACTTC. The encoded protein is CASSLGERPYEQYF.

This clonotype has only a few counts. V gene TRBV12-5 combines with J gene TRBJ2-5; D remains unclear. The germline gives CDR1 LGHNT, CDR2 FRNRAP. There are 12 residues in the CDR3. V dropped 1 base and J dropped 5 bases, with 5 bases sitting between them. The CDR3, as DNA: TGTGCTAGTGGTTTGGCTCGGGAGACCCAGTACTTC. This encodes CASGLARETQYF.

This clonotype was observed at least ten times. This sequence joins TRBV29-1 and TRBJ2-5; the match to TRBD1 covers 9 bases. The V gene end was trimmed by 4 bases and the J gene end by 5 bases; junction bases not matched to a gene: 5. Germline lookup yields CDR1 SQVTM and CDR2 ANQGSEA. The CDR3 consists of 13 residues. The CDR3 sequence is CSVVRQGGETQYF. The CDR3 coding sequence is TGCAGCGTTGTTAGACAGGGGGGGGAGACCCAGTACTTC.

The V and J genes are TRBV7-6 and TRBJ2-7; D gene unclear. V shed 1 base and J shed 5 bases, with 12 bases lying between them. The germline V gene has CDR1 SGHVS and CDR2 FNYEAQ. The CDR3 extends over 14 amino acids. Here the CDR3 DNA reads TGTGCCAGCAGCTTAGATCTGGGTTCCCACGAGCAGTACTTC. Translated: CASSLDLGSHEQYF.

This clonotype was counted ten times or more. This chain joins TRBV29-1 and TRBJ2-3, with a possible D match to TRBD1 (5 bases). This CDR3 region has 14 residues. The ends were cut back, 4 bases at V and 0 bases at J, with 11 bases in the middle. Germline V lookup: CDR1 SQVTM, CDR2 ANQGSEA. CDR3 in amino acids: CSVVQGSSTDTQYF. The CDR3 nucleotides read TGCAGCGTTGTCCAGGGATCTAGCACAGATACGCAGTATTTT.

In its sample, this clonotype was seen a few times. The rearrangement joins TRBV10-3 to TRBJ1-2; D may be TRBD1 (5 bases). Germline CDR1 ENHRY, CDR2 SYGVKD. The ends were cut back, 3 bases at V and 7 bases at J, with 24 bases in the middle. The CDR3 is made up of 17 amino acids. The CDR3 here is CAISDHPEGRGLGGYTF. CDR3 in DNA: TGTGCCATCAGTGACCACCCCGAGGGACGAGGACTAGGTGGCTACACCTTC.

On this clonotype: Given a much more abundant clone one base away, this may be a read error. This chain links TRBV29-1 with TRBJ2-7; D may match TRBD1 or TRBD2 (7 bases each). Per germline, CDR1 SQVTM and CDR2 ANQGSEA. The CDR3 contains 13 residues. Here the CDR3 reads CCVSQGGTYEQYF. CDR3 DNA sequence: TGCTGCGTATCCCAGGGGGGGACCTACGAGCAGTACTTC.

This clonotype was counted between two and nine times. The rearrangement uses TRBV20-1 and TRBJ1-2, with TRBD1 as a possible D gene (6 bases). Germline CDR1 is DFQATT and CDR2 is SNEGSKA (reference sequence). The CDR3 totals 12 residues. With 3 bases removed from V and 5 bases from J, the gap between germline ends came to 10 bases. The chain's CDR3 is CSASQGQYGYTF. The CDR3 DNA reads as TGCAGTGCTAGTCAGGGACAATATGGCTACACCTTC.

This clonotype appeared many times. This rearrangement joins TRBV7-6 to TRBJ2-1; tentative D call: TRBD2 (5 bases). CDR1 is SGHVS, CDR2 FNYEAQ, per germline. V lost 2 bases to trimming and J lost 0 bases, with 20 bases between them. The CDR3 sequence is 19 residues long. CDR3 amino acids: CASSLTQVWVARSYNEQFF. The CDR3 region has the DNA TGTGCCAGCAGCTTAACCCAAGTGTGGGTAGCGCGCTCCTACAATGAGCAGTTCTTC.

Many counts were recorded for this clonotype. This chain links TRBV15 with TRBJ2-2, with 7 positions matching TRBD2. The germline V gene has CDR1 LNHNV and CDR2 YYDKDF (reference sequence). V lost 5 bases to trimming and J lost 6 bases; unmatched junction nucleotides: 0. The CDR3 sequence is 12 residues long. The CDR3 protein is CATSLAAGELFF. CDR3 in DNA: TGTGCCACCAGCCTAGCGGCCGGGGAGCTGTTTTTT.

CDR3: CASSFGRETGELFF. The CDR3 bases are TGTGCCAGCAGTTTCGGGCGGGAGACCGGGGAGCTGTTTTTT. The chain is built from TRBV6-5 and TRBJ2-2; 7 nucleotides agree with TRBD2. This CDR3 has 14 amino acids. CDR1 is MNHEY, CDR2 SVGAGI, per germline. V lost 4 bases and J lost 5; bases outside the gene matches: 4.

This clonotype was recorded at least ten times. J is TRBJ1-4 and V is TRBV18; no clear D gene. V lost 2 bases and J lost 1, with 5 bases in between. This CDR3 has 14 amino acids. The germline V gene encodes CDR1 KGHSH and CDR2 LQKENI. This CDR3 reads CASSPSGTNEKLFF. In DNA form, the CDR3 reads TGTGCCAGCTCACCATCTGGAACTAATGAAAAACTGTTTTTT.

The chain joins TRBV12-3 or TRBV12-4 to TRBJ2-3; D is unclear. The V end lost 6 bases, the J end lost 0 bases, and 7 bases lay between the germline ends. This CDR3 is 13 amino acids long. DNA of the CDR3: TGTGCCAGCAGGCCCGAAAGCACAGATACGCAGTATTTT. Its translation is CASRPESTDTQYF.

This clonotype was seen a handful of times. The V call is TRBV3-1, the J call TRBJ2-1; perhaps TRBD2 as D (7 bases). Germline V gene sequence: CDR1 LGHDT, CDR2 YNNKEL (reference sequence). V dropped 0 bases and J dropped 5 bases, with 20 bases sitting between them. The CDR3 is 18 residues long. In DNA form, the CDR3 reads TGTGCCAGCAGCCAAGATCAGAGCGGGGACACACCCCACAATGAGCAGTTCTTC. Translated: CASSQDQSGDTPHNEQFF.